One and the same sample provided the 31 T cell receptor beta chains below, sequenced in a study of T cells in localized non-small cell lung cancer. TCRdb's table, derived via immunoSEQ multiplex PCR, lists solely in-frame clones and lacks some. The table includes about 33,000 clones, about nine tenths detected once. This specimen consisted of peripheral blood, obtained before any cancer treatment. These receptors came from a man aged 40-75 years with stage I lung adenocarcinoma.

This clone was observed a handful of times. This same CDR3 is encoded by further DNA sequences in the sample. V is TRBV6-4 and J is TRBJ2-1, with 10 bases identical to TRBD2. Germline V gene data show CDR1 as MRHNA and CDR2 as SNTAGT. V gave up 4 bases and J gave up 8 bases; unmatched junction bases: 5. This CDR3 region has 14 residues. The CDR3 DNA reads TGTGCCAGCAGTGCCGCTAGCGGGGGAGATGAGCAGTTCTTC. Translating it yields CASSAASGGDEQFF.

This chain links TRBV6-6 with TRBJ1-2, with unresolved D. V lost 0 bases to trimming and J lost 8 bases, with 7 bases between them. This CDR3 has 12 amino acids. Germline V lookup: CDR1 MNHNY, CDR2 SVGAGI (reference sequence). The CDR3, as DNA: TGTGCCAGCAGTTACTCGGCGGGAGGCTACACCTTC. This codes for CASSYSAGGYTF.

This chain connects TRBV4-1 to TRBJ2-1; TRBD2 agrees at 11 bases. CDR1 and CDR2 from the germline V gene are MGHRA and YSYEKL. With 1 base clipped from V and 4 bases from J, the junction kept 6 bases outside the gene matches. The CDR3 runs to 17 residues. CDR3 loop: CASSQGLRLAGYNEQFF. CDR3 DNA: TGCGCCAGCAGCCAAGGACTACGACTAGCGGGGTACAATGAGCAGTTCTTC.

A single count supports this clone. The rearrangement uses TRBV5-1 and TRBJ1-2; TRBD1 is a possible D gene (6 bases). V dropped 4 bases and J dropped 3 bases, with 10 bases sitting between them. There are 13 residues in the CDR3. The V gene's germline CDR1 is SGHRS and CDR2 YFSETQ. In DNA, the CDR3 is TGCGCCAGCAGCCTCAGGGGAGACTATGGCTACACCTTC. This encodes CASSLRGDYGYTF.

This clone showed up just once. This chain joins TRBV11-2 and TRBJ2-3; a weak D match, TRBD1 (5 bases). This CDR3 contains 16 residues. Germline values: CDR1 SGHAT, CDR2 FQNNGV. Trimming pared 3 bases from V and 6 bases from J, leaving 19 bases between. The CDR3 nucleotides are TGTGCCAGCAGCTTTGGATCGGCAGGGTCCACGGATACGCAGTATTTT. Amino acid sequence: CASSFGSAGSTDTQYF.

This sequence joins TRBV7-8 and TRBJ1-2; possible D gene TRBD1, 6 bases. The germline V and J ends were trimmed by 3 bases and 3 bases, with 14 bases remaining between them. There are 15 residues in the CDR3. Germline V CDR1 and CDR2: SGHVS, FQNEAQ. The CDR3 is CASSLGGESDYGYTF. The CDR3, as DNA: TGTGCCAGCAGCTTGGGGGGCGAAAGCGACTATGGCTACACCTTC.

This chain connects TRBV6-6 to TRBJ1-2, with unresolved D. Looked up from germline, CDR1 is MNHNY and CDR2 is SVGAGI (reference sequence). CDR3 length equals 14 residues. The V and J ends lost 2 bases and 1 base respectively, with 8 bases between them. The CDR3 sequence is CASSYPGLNYGYTF. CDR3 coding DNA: TGTGCCAGCAGTTACCCTGGACTTAACTATGGCTACACCTTC.

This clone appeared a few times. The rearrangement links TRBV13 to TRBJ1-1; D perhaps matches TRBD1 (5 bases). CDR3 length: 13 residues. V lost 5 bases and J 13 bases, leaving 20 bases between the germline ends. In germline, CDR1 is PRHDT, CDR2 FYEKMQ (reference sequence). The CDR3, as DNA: TGTGCCAGCAGCAGCCCCGCAGGGAGAAGTATTTTCTTT. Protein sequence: CASSSPAGRSIFF.

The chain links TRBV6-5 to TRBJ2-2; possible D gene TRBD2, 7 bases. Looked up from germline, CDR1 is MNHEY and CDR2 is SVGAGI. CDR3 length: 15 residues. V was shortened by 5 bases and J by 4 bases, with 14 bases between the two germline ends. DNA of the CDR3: TGTGCCAGCAGTGGGGGAGGGGGGCCCACCGGGGAGCTGTTTTTT. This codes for CASSGGGGPTGELFF.

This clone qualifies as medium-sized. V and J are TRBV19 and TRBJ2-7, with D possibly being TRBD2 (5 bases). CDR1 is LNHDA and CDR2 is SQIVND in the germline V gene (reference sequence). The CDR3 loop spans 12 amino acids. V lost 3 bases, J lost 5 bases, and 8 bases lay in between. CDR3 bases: TGTGCCAGTAGTATGTTGGGAGACGAGCAGTACTTC. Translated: CASSMLGDEQYF.

The CDR3 loop is CASSIVGNYGYTF. The CDR3 coding sequence is TGTGCCAGTAGTATTGTAGGAAACTATGGCTACACCTTC. The chain joins TRBV19 to TRBJ1-2; no firm D call. The V end was cut by 3 bases, the J end by 2 bases, with 7 bases between. Germline loops: CDR1 LNHDA, CDR2 SQIVND (reference sequence). This CDR3 has 13 residues.

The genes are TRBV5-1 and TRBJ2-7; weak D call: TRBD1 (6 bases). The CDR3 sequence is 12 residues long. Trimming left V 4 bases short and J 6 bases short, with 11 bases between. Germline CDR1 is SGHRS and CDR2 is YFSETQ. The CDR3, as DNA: TGCGCCAGCAGCCCCGGGACAATCGAGCAGTACTTC. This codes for CASSPGTIEQYF.

The CDR3 region has the DNA TGTGCCACACACAGGGGGCTAGGAGATTTCAGCTCCTATAATTCACCCCTCCACTTT. It encodes CATHRGLGDFSSYNSPLHF. V and J are TRBV27 and TRBJ1-6, with 9 bases aligning to TRBD1. CDR3 length equals 19 residues. The germline gives CDR1 MNHEY, CDR2 SMNVEV (reference sequence). With 10 bases clipped from V and 0 bases from J, the junction kept 16 bases outside the gene matches.

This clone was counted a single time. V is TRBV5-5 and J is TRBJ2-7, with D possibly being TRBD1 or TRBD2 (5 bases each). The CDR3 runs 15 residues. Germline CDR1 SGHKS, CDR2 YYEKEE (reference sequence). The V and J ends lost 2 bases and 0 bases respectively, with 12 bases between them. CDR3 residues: CASSFWAGSSYEQYF. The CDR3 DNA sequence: TGTGCCAGCAGCTTTTGGGCAGGGAGCTCCTACGAGCAGTACTTC.

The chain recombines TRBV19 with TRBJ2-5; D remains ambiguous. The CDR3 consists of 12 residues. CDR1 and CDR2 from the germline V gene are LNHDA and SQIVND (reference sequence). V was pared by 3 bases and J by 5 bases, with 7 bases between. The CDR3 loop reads CASSISPETQYF. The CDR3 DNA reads TGTGCCAGTAGTATTTCTCCGGAGACCCAGTACTTC.

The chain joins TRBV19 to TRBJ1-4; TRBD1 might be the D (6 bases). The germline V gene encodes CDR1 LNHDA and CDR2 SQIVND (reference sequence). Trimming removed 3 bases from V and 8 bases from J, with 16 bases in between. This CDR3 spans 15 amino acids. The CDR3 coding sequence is TGTGCCAGTAGTATGCCCGGGGGCATGAAGGAAAAACTGTTTTTT. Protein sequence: CASSMPGGMKEKLFF.

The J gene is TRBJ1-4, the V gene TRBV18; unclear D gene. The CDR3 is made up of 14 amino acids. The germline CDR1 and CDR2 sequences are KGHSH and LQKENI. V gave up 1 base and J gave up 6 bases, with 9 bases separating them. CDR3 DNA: TGTGCCAGCTCACCACGCCCTGGGGATGAAAAACTGTTTTTT. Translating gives CASSPRPGDEKLFF.

The CDR3, as DNA: TGTGCCGCAGCAGGGGGCGGGGAGAGGACCGGGGAGCTGTTTTTT. Its protein product is CAAAGGGERTGELFF. V usage is TRBV2 and J usage is TRBJ2-2, with TRBD1 matching over 8 bases. The CDR3 loop spans 15 amino acids. The V gene's germline CDR1 is SNHLY and CDR2 FYNNEI. Germline trimming cut 11 bases from V and 5 bases from J; bases unmatched to any gene: 13.

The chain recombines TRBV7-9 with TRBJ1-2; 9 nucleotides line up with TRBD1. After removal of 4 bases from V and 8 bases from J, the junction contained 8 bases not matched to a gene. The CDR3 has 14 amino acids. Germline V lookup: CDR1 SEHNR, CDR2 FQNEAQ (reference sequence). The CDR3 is CASSYTGTGSGYTF. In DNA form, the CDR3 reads TGTGCCAGCAGCTATACCGGGACAGGGAGCGGCTACACCTTC.

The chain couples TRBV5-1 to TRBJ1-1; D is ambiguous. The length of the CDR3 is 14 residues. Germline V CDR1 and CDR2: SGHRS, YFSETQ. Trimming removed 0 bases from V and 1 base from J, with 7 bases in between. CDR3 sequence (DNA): TGCGCCAGCAGCTTGGCCTTACAGAACACTGAAGCTTTCTTT. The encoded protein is CASSLALQNTEAFF.

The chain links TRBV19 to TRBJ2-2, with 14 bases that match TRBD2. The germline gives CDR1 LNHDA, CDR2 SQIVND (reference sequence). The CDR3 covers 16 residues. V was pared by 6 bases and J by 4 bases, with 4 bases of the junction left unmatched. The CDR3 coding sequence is TGTGCCAGTAGGACTAGCGGGGGGGCCAGCACCGGGGAGCTGTTTTTT. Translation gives CASRTSGGASTGELFF.

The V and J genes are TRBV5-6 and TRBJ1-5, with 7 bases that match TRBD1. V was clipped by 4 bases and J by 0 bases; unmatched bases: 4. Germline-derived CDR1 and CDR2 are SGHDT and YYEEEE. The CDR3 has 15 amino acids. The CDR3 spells CASSTGQVSNQPQHF. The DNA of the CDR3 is TGTGCCAGCAGCACAGGACAGGTTAGCAATCAGCCCCAGCATTTT.

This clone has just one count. The CDR3 loop reads CAISDGIFEQFF. CDR3 DNA sequence: TGTGCCATCAGTGACGGGATTTTTGAGCAGTTCTTC. The chain couples TRBV10-3 to TRBJ2-1; TRBD2 is a possible D gene (5 bases). Germline CDR1 is ENHRY and CDR2 is SYGVKD. Trimming removed 3 bases from V and 9 bases from J, with 9 bases in between. The CDR3 sequence is 12 residues long.

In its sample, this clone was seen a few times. The CDR3: CASSVEGPLGAFF. CDR3 coding DNA: TGTGCCAGCAGCGTAGAGGGACCGTTAGGAGCTTTCTTT. V is TRBV9 and J is TRBJ1-1; tentatively, D is TRBD1 (5 bases). CDR3 length equals 13 residues. The V gene lost 0 bases and the J gene lost 10 bases, with 13 bases spanning the gap. The V gene's germline CDR1 is SGDLS and CDR2 YYNGEE.

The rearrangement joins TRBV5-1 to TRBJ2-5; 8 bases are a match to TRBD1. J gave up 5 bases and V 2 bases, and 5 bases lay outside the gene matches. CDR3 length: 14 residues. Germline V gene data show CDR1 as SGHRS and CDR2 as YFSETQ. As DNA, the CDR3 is TGCGCCAGCAGCTTTCCAGGGGGCAGGGAGACCCAGTACTTC. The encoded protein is CASSFPGGRETQYF.

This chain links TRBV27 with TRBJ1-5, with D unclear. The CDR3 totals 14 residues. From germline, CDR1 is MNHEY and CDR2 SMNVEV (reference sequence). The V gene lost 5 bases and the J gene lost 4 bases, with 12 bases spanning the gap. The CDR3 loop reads CASSTRVVNQPQHF. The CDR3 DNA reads TGTGCCAGCAGTACGAGAGTTGTTAATCAGCCCCAGCATTTT.

This CDR3 reads CASRTVNTEAFF. The CDR3 DNA is TGTGCCAGCAGGACAGTGAACACTGAAGCTTTCTTT. The chain recombines TRBV7-9 with TRBJ1-1, with D possibly matching TRBD1 (5 bases). Trimming cost V 6 bases and J 0 bases, with 5 bases left between them. Germline CDR1 and CDR2: SEHNR and FQNEAQ (reference sequence). The CDR3 sequence is 12 residues long.

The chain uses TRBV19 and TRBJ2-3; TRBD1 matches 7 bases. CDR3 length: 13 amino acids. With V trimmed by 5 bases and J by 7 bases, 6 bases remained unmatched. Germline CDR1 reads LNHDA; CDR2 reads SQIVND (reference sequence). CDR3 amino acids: CASSVGQANTQYF. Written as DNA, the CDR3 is TGTGCCAGTAGTGTAGGACAGGCAAATACGCAGTATTTT. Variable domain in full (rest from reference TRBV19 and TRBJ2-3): DGGITQSPKYLFRKEGQNVTLSCEQNLNHDAMYWYRQDPGQGLRLIYYSQIVNDFQKGDIAEGYSVSREKKESFPLTVTSAQKNPTAFYLCASSVGQANTQYFGPGTRLTVL.

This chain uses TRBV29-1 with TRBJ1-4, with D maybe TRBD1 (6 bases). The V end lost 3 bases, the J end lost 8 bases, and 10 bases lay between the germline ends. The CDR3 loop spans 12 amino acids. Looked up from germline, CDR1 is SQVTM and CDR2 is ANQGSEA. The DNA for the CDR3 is TGCAGCGTTGAGCCACAGGGAGAAAAACTGTTTTTT. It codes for CSVEPQGEKLFF.

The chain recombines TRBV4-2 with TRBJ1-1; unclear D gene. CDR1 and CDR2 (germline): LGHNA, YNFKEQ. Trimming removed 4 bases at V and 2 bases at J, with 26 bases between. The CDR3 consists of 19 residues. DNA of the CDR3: TGTGCCAGCAGCCGATACCCCCCGTCGGCGATCCAAACAAACACTGAAGCTTTCTTT. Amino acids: CASSRYPPSAIQTNTEAFF.

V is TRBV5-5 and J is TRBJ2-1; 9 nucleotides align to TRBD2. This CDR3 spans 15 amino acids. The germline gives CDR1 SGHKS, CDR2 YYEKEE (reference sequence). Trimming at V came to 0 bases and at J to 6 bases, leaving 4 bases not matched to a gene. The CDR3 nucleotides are TGTGCCAGCAGCTTGGGAGTAGCGGGGGTCAATGAGCAGTTCTTC. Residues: CASSLGVAGVNEQFF.